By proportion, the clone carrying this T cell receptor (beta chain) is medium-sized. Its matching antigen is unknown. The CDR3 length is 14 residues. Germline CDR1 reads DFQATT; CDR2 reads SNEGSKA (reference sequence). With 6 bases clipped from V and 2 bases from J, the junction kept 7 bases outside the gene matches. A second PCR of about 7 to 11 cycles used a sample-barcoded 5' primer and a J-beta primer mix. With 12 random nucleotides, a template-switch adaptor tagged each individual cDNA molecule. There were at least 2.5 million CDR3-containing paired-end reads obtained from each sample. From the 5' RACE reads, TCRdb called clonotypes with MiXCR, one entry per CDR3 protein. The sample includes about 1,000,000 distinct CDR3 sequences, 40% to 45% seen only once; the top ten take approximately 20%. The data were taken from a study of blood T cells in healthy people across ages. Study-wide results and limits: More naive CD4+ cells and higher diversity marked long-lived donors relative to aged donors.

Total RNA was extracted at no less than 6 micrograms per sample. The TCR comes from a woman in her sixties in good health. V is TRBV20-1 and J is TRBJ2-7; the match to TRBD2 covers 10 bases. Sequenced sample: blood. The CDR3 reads CSATGLAFTYEQYF. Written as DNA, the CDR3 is TGCAGTGCCACGGGACTAGCGTTCACCTACGAGCAGTACTTC.